The following is a T cell receptor beta chain sequence with its context. Its antigen is unidentified. These data originate in a study of cytomegalovirus exposure and HLA in healthy donors. Study outcomes and limitations: Within an earlier analysis, most TCR beta V segments proved productive either about 87% or about 30% of the time. In a later analysis, several top co-occurrence clusters appeared linked to parvovirus B19, influenza, CMV and Epstein-Barr virus.

Although they were nominally healthy when sampled, donors likely had unrecorded immune exposures. Trimming shortened V by 5 bases and J by 4 bases, and 14 bases separated the two germline ends. The CDR3 has 14 amino acids. From germline, CDR1 is MDHEN and CDR2 SYDVKM. PCR amplification relied on 60 Vbeta primers (plus 13 Jbeta primers). Assay used: immunoSEQ multiplex PCR; TCRdb lists only in-frame clones, some missing. The sample holds roughly 80,000 clones, 65% to 85% seen once. Sequencing was performed on PBMCs. This receptor was obtained from a woman aged 50 to 65 in good health and CMV-seronegative. This sequence joins TRBV28 and TRBJ1-2; D possibly corresponds to TRBD1 (6 bases). CDR3 loop: CASSTGTPSYGYTF. The CDR3 nucleotides are TGTGCCAGCAGTACCGGGACACCTAGCTATGGCTACACCTTC.